This T cell receptor (beta chain) was recorded in a study of tumor and adjacent non-tumor tissue in lung cancer. About the study: Each sample yielded roughly 4 million productive TCRbeta reads on average.

RNA was extracted from bulk tissue without any cell sorting. Trimming took 2 bases from V and 14 from J; bases not matched to a gene: 27. Germline V gene data show CDR1 as LGHNA and CDR2 as YNFKEQ. The CDR3 consists of 20 residues. TCRbeta libraries were built with three rounds of nested PCR, modified from ARM-PCR. TCRdb ran MiXCR on the multiplex PCR reads and lists one entry per CDR3 protein. This table holds about 78,000 distinct CDR3 sequences, over 75% found once. Regarding this clonotype: Antigen: not known.

Study findings and constraints: Shorter survival was associated with higher TCR diversity in tumors. TCR diversity was significantly greater in tumor than normal lung tissue. Tumor repertoires had a smaller top 100 clone share than normal lung.

The sequence was obtained from a woman aged 50 to 65 with non-small cell lung cancer. The source material was lung tumor tissue. The V gene is TRBV4-2, the J gene TRBJ2-3, with 11 bases fitting TRBD2. CDR3: CASSQYVIISGRADADTRYF. The CDR3, as DNA: TGTGCCAGCAGCCAATATGTGATCATTAGCGGGAGGGCCGACGCAGATACTCGGTATTTT.